This TCR beta chain was found in a study of CD8+ T cells in alopecia areata. Study context: Dosing spanned 6 to 18 months on tofacitinib, then 6 months off drug. Regarding the study as a whole: Whereas mice showed it more clearly, TCR sharing across patients was murkier, possibly because of HLA.

The CDR3 contains 15 residues. V lost 4 bases and J lost 8; bases outside the gene matches: 7. The germline V gene encodes CDR1 SQVTM and CDR2 ANQGSEA. Reverse transcribed after extraction, RNA yielded cDNA as the sequencing template. Here immunoSEQ multiplex PCR was the method, and the copy in TCRdb shows in-frame clones only, minus some. The sample lists roughly 230,000 clones, 43% occurring once. To note about this clone: Its matching antigen is unknown.

Treatment given: oral pan-JAK inhibitor, 5-10 mg twice daily. The specimen was CD4+ T cells sorted from blood, collected at roughly week 36, from a patient treated with tofacitinib. The chain has TRBV29-1 and TRBJ2-1; 14 bases align to TRBD2. This clonotype was obtained from a human donor with alopecia areata. The CDR3 sequence: CSVAGLAGVSHEQFF. Here the CDR3 DNA reads TGCAGCGTTGCGGGACTAGCGGGGGTGAGCCATGAGCAGTTCTTC.